This T cell receptor beta chain was obtained from a study of blood T cell repertoires in COVID-19. Looking at the study overall: COVID-19 samples collected from the United States, Italy and Spain covered acute and convalescent phases. T cells, B-cell-depleted T cells, or PBMCs supplied cDNA or gDNA.

The ends lost 2 bases at V and 7 bases at J; junction bases unmatched: 4. The CDR3 covers 14 residues. CDR1 MNHEY and CDR2 SMNVEV come from the germline V gene (reference sequence). Per the original data handling: It was from reference gene primer amplification that nucleated cell counts were estimated. This table comes from immunoSEQ multiplex PCR, and its TCRdb copy is limited to in-frame clones, with some not included. V and J calls and clone size are those listed in that table; D and trimming were worked out from the DNA. Here the sample spans roughly 150,000 clones, 65% to 90% being singletons. This clonotype was obtained from a woman between 45 and 65 years old with acute or convalescent COVID-19. The chain has TRBV27 and TRBJ2-7; 11 bases agree with TRBD2. The sequenced material came from peripheral blood. The chain's CDR3 is CASSLKTSGTEQYF. The DNA of the CDR3 is TGTGCCAGCAGTTTAAAGACTAGCGGGACGGAGCAGTACTTC.